The TCR beta chain described here comes from a study of blood T cell repertoires in COVID-19. CDR3 size: 16 residues. V lost 2 bases to trimming and J lost 8 bases, with 16 bases between them. Germline assignment: CDR1 MGHRA and CDR2 YSYEKL. The protocol was immunoSEQ multiplex PCR, while the TCRdb copy is restricted to in-frame clones and leaves out a portion. The sample comprises under 250,000 clones, 65% to 90% of which are singletons, and around 1.7% rests with the top ten. The source material was PBMCs or T cells enriched from blood (not recorded which). V is TRBV4-1 and J is TRBJ1-6; D may be TRBD1 (5 bases). This receptor was taken from a man aged 35 to 55 who had recovered from COVID-19. The CDR3 DNA reads TGCGCCAGCAGCCAATGGGGAAGGGGCTTGGATTCACCCCTCCACTTT. This codes for CASSQWGRGLDSPLHF.